Listed here are 14 T cell receptor beta chains from one sample, sequenced in a study of OX40 agonist ivuxolimab in advanced cancers. Some clones are missing from TCRdb's copy, which holds only in-frame ones; the method was immunoSEQ multiplex PCR. The sample shows some 91,000 clones, around 87% of them seen only once. This specimen was CD4+ or CD8+ T cells sorted from blood, taken in a trial of the OX40 agonist ivuxolimab. These receptors all come from an adult with an advanced solid tumor such as melanoma, head and neck, liver or kidney cancer.

The chain couples TRBV5-8 to TRBJ2-1; D call uncertain. The germline V gene has CDR1 SGHTS and CDR2 YDEGEE. The V gene lost 1 base and the J gene lost 9 bases, with 5 bases spanning the gap. The CDR3 is made up of 11 amino acids. DNA for the CDR3: TGTGCCAGCAGCTTGTCCCGTGAGCAGTTCTTC. Translated, it gives CASSLSREQFF. The variable domain in full, with the rest retrieved from reference TRBV5-8 and TRBJ2-1, is EAGVTQSPTHLIKTRGQQATLRCSPISGHTSVYWYQQALGLGLQFLLWYDEGEERNRGNFPPRFSGRQFPNYSSELNVNALELEDSALYLCASSLSREQFFGPGTRLTVL.

The V gene is TRBV28, the J gene TRBJ1-1, with TRBD1 as a possible D gene (6 bases). Germline V gene lookup returns CDR1 MDHEN and CDR2 SYDVKM. The CDR3 length is 14 residues. Trimming removed 8 bases at V and 1 base at J, with 14 bases between. CDR3 bases: TGTGCCAGCTCTGGGGCAGGGGCGAACACTGAAGCTTTCTTT. Encoded protein: CASSGAGANTEAFF.

The genes are TRBV11-3 and TRBJ1-1; 7 bases line up with TRBD1. Looked up from germline, CDR1 is SGHNT and CDR2 is YENEEA. V was pared by 0 bases and J by 5 bases, with 3 bases of the junction left unmatched. There are 14 residues in the CDR3. The DNA of the CDR3 is TGTGCCAGCAGCTTAGACGGGACAGATACTGAAGCTTTCTTT. Translation: CASSLDGTDTEAFF.

The V call is TRBV5-4, the J call TRBJ2-3; 9 bases are a match to TRBD1. The CDR3 is 16 residues long. V lost 0 bases to trimming and J lost 5 bases; unmatched junction nucleotides: 7. Germline CDR1 is SGHNT and CDR2 is YYREEE (reference sequence). The CDR3, as DNA: TGTGCCAGCAGCTTGGGACACAGGGGGCGCTTAGATACGCAGTATTTT. Translating it yields CASSLGHRGRLDTQYF.

This clone was seen a single time. The rearrangement joins TRBV5-8 to TRBJ2-5; no clear D gene. V was shortened by 3 bases and J by 4 bases, with 16 bases between the two germline ends. The CDR3 length is 15 residues. Germline V lookup: CDR1 SGHTS, CDR2 YDEGEE. The CDR3 spells CASSSPLGLRETQYF. CDR3 sequence (DNA): TGTGCCAGCAGCTCCCCCCTTGGGTTGCGAGAGACCCAGTACTTC.

The rearrangement links TRBV6-1 to TRBJ2-5, with D perhaps matching TRBD2 (5 bases). The CDR3 totals 14 residues. CDR1 and CDR2 from the germline V gene are MNHNS and SASEGT. V was pared by 2 bases and J by 2 bases, with 9 bases between. This CDR3 is CASSETQRQETQYF. In nucleotides, the CDR3 is TGTGCCAGCAGTGAAACCCAGCGGCAAGAGACCCAGTACTTC.

Concerning this clone itself: A junction end diverges from the germline sequence, so it may reflect a read error. The chain links TRBV7-7 to TRBJ2-1, with 9 positions matching TRBD2. Germline assignment: CDR1 SSHAT and CDR2 FNYEAQ (reference sequence). CDR3 length equals 16 residues. CDR3 in amino acids: CASSPTRSGRRNEQFF. The DNA of the CDR3 is TGTGCTAGCAGCCCAACCCGTAGCGGGAGACGAAATGAGCAGTTCTTC.

The V and J genes are TRBV15 and TRBJ1-5; TRBD1 matches at 7 bases. The CDR3 consists of 15 residues. The germline CDR1 and CDR2 sequences are LNHNV and YYDKDF (reference sequence). J lost 0 bases, V lost 5 bases, and 4 bases had no gene match. The chain's CDR3 is CATSRDSYSNQPQHF. CDR3 nucleotide sequence: TGTGCCACCAGCCGGGACAGTTATAGCAATCAGCCCCAGCATTTT.

The V call is TRBV10-3, the J call TRBJ2-2; either TRBD1 or TRBD2 may supply D (6 bases each). The CDR3 runs to 15 residues. Germline V gene lookup returns CDR1 ENHRY and CDR2 SYGVKD. V lost 0 bases to trimming and J lost 7 bases, with 12 bases between them. The CDR3 region has the DNA TGTGCCATCAGTGAGTCGACAGGAGGGGTCGGGGAGCTGTTTTTT. Its protein product is CAISESTGGVGELFF.

This chain's CDR3 is CASTPGSGRLVDTQYF. The CDR3 DNA reads as TGTGCCAGCACCCCGGGTAGCGGGAGGCTCGTGGATACGCAGTATTTT. The chain couples TRBV9 to TRBJ2-3, with 10 bases aligning to TRBD2. Germline trimming cut 6 bases from V and 6 bases from J; bases unmatched to any gene: 13. The CDR3 loop spans 16 amino acids. Germline loops: CDR1 SGDLS, CDR2 YYNGEE.

This chain uses TRBV7-8 with TRBJ2-7; TRBD2 matches at 7 bases. Germline V gene data show CDR1 as SGHVS and CDR2 as FQNEAQ. V dropped 2 bases and J dropped 7; count of bases not matched to a gene: 8. The CDR3 spans 14 residues. This chain's CDR3 is CASSLYGEGQEQYV. In DNA form, the CDR3 reads TGTGCCAGCAGCTTATATGGGGAGGGCCAGGAGCAGTACGTC.

The chain couples TRBV7-2 to TRBJ1-4; unclear D gene. Germline lookup yields CDR1 SGHTA and CDR2 FQGNSA. The CDR3 is made up of 16 amino acids. Between the trimmed V and J ends, which lost 1 base and 4 bases, there was a span of 13 bases. The CDR3, as DNA: TGTGCCAGCAGCTTAGTACGTTCAGGCCTTAATGAAAAACTGTTTTTT. Translating gives CASSLVRSGLNEKLFF.

The chain carries TRBV9 and TRBJ1-1; 12 positions match TRBD1. The CDR3 has 20 residues. Germline V gives CDR1 SGDLS, CDR2 YYNGEE. V lost 0 bases and J lost 5; bases outside the gene matches: 17. The CDR3 spells CASSVGDRGPRGRRRTEAFF. CDR3 sequence (DNA): TGTGCCAGCAGCGTAGGGGACAGGGGGCCGAGGGGCAGACGGAGGACTGAAGCTTTCTTT.

The chain uses TRBV11-3 and TRBJ2-2; D is uncertain. Germline V gene data show CDR1 as SGHNT and CDR2 as YENEEA. The CDR3 sequence is 13 residues long. Trimming took 6 bases from V and 4 from J, leaving 9 bases between them. As DNA, the CDR3 is TGTGCCAGCAGAACCCCTAGCACCGGGGAGCTGTTTTTT. This translates into CASRTPSTGELFF.